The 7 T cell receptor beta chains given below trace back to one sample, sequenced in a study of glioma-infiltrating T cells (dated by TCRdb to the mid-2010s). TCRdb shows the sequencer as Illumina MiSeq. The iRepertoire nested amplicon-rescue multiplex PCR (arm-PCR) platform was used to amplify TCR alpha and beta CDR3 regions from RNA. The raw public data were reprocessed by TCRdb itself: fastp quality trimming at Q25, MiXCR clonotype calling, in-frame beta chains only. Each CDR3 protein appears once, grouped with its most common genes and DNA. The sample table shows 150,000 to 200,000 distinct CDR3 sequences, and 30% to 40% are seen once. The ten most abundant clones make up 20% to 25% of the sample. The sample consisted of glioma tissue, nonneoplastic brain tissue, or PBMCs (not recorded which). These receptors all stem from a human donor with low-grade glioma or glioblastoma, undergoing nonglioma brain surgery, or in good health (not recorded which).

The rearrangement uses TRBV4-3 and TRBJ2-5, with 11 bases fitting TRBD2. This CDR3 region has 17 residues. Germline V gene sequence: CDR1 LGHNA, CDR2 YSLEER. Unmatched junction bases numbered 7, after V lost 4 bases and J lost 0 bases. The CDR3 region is CASSPGLAGPYQETQYF. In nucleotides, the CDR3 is TGCGCCAGCAGCCCCGGACTAGCGGGCCCGTACCAAGAGACCCAGTACTTC.

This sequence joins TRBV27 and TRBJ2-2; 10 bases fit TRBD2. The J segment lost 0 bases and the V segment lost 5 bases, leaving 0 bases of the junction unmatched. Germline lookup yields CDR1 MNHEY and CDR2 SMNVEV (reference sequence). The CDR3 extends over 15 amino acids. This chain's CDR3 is CASSTSGTNTGELFF. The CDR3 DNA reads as TGTGCCAGCAGTACTAGCGGGACGAACACCGGGGAGCTGTTTTTT.

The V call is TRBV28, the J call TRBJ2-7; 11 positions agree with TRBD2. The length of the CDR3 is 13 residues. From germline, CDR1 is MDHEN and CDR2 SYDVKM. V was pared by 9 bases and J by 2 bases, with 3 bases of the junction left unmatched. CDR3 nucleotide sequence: TGTGCCAGTTGGGGACTAGCGGCCTACGAGCAGTACTTC. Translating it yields CASWGLAAYEQYF.

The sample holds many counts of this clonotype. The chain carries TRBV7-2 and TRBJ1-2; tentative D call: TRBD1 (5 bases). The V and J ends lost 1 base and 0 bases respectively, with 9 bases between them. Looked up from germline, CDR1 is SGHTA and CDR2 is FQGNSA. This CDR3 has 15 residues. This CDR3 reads CASSLEGITNYGYTF. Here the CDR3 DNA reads TGTGCCAGCAGCTTAGAGGGGATAACTAACTATGGCTACACCTTC. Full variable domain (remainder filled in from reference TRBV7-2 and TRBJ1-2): GAGVSQSPSNKVTEKGKDVELRCDPISGHTALYWYRQSLGQGLEFLIYFQGNSAPDKSGLPSDRFSAERTGGSVSTLTIQRTQQEDSAVYLCASSLEGITNYGYTFGSGTRLTVV.

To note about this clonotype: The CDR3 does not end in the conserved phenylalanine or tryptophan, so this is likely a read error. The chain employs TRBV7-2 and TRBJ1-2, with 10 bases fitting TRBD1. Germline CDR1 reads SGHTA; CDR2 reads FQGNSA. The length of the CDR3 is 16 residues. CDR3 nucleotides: TGTGCCAGCGGCTTCTCAGGACAGGGGGGATCAGATGGCTACACCCTC. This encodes CASGFSGQGGSDGYTL.

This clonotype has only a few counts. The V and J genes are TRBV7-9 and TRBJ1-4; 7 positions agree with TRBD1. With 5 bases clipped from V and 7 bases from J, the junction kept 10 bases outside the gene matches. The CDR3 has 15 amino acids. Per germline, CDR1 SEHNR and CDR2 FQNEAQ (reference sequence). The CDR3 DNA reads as TGTGCCAGCAGCCCCCCGACAGGGCTAGTTGAAAAACTGTTTTTT. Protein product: CASSPPTGLVEKLFF.

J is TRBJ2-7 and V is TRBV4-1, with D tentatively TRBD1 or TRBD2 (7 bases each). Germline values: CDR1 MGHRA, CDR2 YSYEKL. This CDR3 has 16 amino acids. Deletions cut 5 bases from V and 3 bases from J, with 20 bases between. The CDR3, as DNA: TGCGCCAGCAGCGGGGGAGGGACAGTGGGACACTACGAGCAGTACTTC. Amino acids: CASSGGGTVGHYEQYF.